This TCR beta chain is drawn from a study of T-cell reconstitution after alpha-beta-depleted transplantation in children. There are 14 residues in the CDR3. Trimming stripped 3 bases from V and 1 base from J, with 9 bases between. This clonotype was seen ten or more times. Unique molecular identifiers were used in preparing the TCRbeta library. Via MiXCR, TCRdb re-called the PCR reads, giving one row per CDR3 protein. Here the sample spans almost 500,000 distinct CDR3 sequences, roughly an eighth being singletons. The sequence derives from a human donor who donated a stem cell graft to a child with combined immunodeficiency. The chain uses TRBV12-3 or TRBV12-4 and TRBJ1-1; D may be TRBD1 (5 bases). The source was PBMCs from the stem cell graft donor, collected from the stem cell graft. CDR3 in amino acids: CASSFRGRNTEAFF. The CDR3 nucleotides read TGTGCCAGCAGTTTCCGGGGGAGGAACACTGAAGCTTTCTTT.